These T cell receptor beta chains were read from a single sample in a study of T cells in Graves' hyperthyroidism and ophthalmopathy. TCRdb analysed the multiplex PCR reads with MiXCR anew, one entry per CDR3 protein. There are around 420,000 distinct CDR3 sequences in the sample; approximately 15% occur only once, and 5% to 6% lies in the top ten. What was sequenced was blood. These receptors all come from a woman aged 18 to 35 with Graves' hyperthyroidism. Both conserved end residues are part of each CDR3. D genes are given only for firm matches. Clone size appears in some rows only: once, few, many, or a class for an expanded clone.

CDR3,size,D,V,J
CASSMQSSLAEAFF,NA,NA,TRBV19,TRBJ1-1
CASSHSGLNYEQYF,many,TRBD2,TRBV3-1,TRBJ2-7
CASSLGTPGAEQYF,many,NA,TRBV27,TRBJ2-7
CASSQVSSGSWYEQYF,NA,TRBD2,TRBV27,TRBJ2-7
CAWTPDRKNTEAFF,many,TRBD1,TRBV30,TRBJ1-1
CASSGAAGGLETQYF,NA,TRBD2,TRBV19,TRBJ2-5
CASTLNRGELFF,many,NA,TRBV11-1,TRBJ2-2
CASRQGPAGELFF,many,NA,TRBV2,TRBJ2-2
CATSLSSYEQYF,NA,NA,TRBV6-1,TRBJ2-7
CSAAGTDLNTEAFF,many,NA,TRBV20-1,TRBJ1-1
CASSFRRTDHYGYTF,many,NA,TRBV27,TRBJ1-2
CASSQEVALYGGSSYNEQFF,many,TRBD2,TRBV4-2,TRBJ2-1
CASSEPLGDPGPGETQYF,NA,NA,TRBV6-1,TRBJ2-5
CASSPAGTELNTEAFF,NA,TRBD1,TRBV4-3,TRBJ1-1
CASSLDAGTNYGYTF,NA,NA,TRBV7-6,TRBJ1-2
CASSFSGLEGETQYF,NA,NA,TRBV27,TRBJ2-5
CASSVAQYNEQFF,NA,NA,TRBV9,TRBJ2-1
CAGSPGLAGGNEQFF,NA,TRBD2,TRBV6-5,TRBJ2-1
CASSVGVGKETQYF,many,NA,TRBV9,TRBJ2-5
CASSFSRLTNYGYTF,few,NA,TRBV5-1,TRBJ1-2
CSASRPGAKNIQYF,NA,NA,TRBV20-1,TRBJ2-4
CASSLPLTGNQETQYF,NA,NA,TRBV7-9,TRBJ2-5
CASSSQSGATEAFF,NA,NA,TRBV7-9,TRBJ1-1
CAWSRGRTEAFF,many,TRBD1,TRBV30,TRBJ1-1
CASTPWTGESNYGYTF,many,TRBD1,TRBV2,TRBJ1-2
CASSQSGGRGTEAFF,NA,NA,TRBV4-1,TRBJ1-1
CASTTDPYEQYF,NA,NA,TRBV2,TRBJ2-7
CASSFQTAPEAFF,many,NA,TRBV28,TRBJ1-1
CASNNLPDTQYF,many,NA,TRBV6-1,TRBJ2-3
CASSKERGLSSYNEQFF,few,NA,TRBV6-1,TRBJ2-1
CSARGPTDYNEQFF,many,NA,TRBV20-1,TRBJ2-1
CASSLTSGRAHNEQFF,NA,TRBD2,TRBV12-3/TRBV12-4,TRBJ2-1
CASRKGVYQPQHF,many,NA,TRBV6-1,TRBJ1-5
CASSPRTRGNTIYF,few,NA,TRBV7-9,TRBJ1-3
CSARGLVGQETQYF,few,NA,TRBV20-1,TRBJ2-5
CASSSGTHINEQFF,NA,NA,TRBV13,TRBJ2-1
CASSLDGGDGYTF,NA,NA,TRBV5-1,TRBJ1-2
CASSRVGVGILTDTQYF,many,NA,TRBV5-1,TRBJ2-3
CASSSAGTGALNYGYTF,many,TRBD1,TRBV28,TRBJ1-2
CASSRQGYTGELFF,few,NA,TRBV25-1,TRBJ2-2
CASSTGTGALYF,many,TRBD1,TRBV6-2/TRBV6-3,TRBJ2-7
CASSQDLGGQPQHF,many,TRBD1,TRBV3-1,TRBJ1-5
CASSPLGSSYDEQYF,NA,NA,TRBV7-2,TRBJ2-7
CSVADTGTHPYEQYF,many,NA,TRBV29-1,TRBJ2-7
CASSLRTSGSYNEQFF,many,TRBD2,TRBV11-2,TRBJ2-1
CAWKGPYEQYF,few,NA,TRBV30,TRBJ2-7
CASSLSGLATGGYTF,few,TRBD1,TRBV7-3,TRBJ1-2
CASSARGGTEAFF,many,NA,TRBV12-3/TRBV12-4,TRBJ1-1
CASRLDLLETQYF,NA,NA,TRBV5-1,TRBJ2-5
CASILHGQKRDGYTF,NA,NA,TRBV5-6,TRBJ1-2
CASSFRGPHTGELFF,many,NA,TRBV12-3/TRBV12-4,TRBJ2-2
CASSQERAVVSYEQYF,few,NA,TRBV4-2,TRBJ2-7
CASSASSFTGELFF,few,NA,TRBV10-2,TRBJ2-2
CASSVGRGTYNEQFF,NA,NA,TRBV9,TRBJ2-1
CASSPTPGQESYEQYF,many,TRBD1,TRBV7-3,TRBJ2-7
CASSQEGTGGSYEQYF,many,TRBD1,TRBV3-1,TRBJ2-7
CASSYPGGDTQYF,NA,TRBD2,TRBV6-2/TRBV6-3,TRBJ2-3
CASSAASGGGGETQYF,many,NA,TRBV9,TRBJ2-5
CASSAGTSSQETQYF,NA,TRBD2,TRBV9,TRBJ2-5
CASSLSRGALVYGYTF,many,NA,TRBV27,TRBJ1-2